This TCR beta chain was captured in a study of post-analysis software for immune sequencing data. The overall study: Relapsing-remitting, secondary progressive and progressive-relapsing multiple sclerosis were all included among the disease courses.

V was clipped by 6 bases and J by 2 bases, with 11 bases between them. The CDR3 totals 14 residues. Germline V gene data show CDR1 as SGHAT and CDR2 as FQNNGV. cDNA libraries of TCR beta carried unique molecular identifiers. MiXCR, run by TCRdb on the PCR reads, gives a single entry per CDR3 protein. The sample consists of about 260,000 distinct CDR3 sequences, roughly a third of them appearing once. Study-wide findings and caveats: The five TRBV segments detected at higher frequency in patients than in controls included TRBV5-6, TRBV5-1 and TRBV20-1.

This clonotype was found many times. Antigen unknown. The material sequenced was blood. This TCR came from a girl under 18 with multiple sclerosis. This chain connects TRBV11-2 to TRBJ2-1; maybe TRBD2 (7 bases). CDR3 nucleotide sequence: TGTGCCAGCAGGGAGGGGGGGGCCTACAATGAGCAGTTCTTC. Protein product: CASREGGAYNEQFF.